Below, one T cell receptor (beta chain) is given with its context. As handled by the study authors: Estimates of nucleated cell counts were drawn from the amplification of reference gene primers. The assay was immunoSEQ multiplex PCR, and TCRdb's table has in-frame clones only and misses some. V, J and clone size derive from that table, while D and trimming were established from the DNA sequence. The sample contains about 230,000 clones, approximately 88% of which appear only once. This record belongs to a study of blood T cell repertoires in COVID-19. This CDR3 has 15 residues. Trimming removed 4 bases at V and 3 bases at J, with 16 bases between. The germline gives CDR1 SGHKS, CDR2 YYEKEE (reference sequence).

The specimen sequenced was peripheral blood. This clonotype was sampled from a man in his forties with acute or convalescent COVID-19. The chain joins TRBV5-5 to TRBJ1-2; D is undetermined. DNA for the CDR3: TGTGCCAGCAGCGATCGGAGTGGCGGTGACTATGGCTACACCTTC. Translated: CASSDRSGGDYGYTF.